The 31 T cell receptor beta chains given below trace back to one sample, sequenced in a study of blood T cell dynamics during melanoma immunotherapy. Time point defined: week 3, after first cycle of checkpoint inhibitor. Produced via immunoSEQ multiplex PCR; TCRdb's table is partial and in-frame only. Among about 12,000 clones listed, approximately 87% were seen once. The sample was blood, taken from a patient treated with checkpoint blockade. All receptors derive from a human donor with melanoma.

V gene TRBV5-1 combines with J gene TRBJ2-3; D may correspond to TRBD1 or TRBD2 (5 bases each). Trimming took off 4 bases at V and 3 bases at J, with 12 bases between the two ends. The V gene's germline CDR1 is SGHRS and CDR2 YFSETQ. The length of the CDR3 is 14 residues. CDR3 region: CASSPGLPTDTQYF. CDR3 sequence (DNA): TGCGCCAGCAGCCCGGGGCTACCTACAGATACGCAGTATTTT.

This chain connects TRBV11-2 to TRBJ1-4; TRBD1 might be the D (5 bases). The CDR3 runs to 14 residues. CDR1 and CDR2 (germline): SGHAT, FQNNGV. The germline V and J ends were trimmed by 3 bases and 11 bases, with 16 bases remaining between them. The CDR3: CASSLIRAGRKLFF. CDR3 nucleotides: TGTGCCAGCAGCTTGATCAGGGCCGGGCGCAAACTGTTTTTT.

The chain couples TRBV6-1 to TRBJ1-1, with D unclear. V was clipped by 2 bases and J by 0 bases, with 10 bases between them. Germline CDR1 and CDR2: MNHNS and SASEGT. The CDR3 consists of 15 residues. The CDR3 protein is CASSELVLLNTEAFF. CDR3 DNA: TGTGCCAGCAGTGAATTGGTACTATTGAACACTGAAGCTTTCTTT.

V and J are TRBV5-1 and TRBJ2-1; TRBD1 agrees at 7 bases. Germline V gives CDR1 SGHRS, CDR2 YFSETQ. J lost 4 bases, V lost 4 bases, and 11 bases had no gene match. This CDR3 has 16 residues. CDR3 sequence reads: CASSPLRTGPYNEQFF. As DNA, the CDR3 is TGCGCCAGCAGCCCATTGCGGACAGGACCATACAATGAGCAGTTCTTC.

The rearrangement uses TRBV5-4 and TRBJ2-3, with D hard to call. CDR1 and CDR2 (germline): SGHNT, YYREEE (reference sequence). V was clipped by 1 base and J by 1 base, with 7 bases between them. This CDR3 spans 14 amino acids. The CDR3 nucleotides are TGTGCCAGCAGCTTGCATCTGGGCACAGATACGCAGTATTTT. This gives the protein CASSLHLGTDTQYF.

The V gene is TRBV19, the J gene TRBJ2-7; D is undetermined. CDR1 is LNHDA and CDR2 is SQIVND in the germline V gene (reference sequence). The CDR3 runs to 15 residues. Deletions cut 5 bases from V and 0 bases from J, with 14 bases between. The chain's CDR3 is CASSLSYVSSYEQYF. DNA of the CDR3: TGTGCCAGTAGTCTTTCGTATGTTAGCTCCTACGAGCAGTACTTC.

The chain uses TRBV18 and TRBJ1-1; 8 nucleotides agree with TRBD1. In germline, CDR1 is KGHSH, CDR2 LQKENI. The CDR3 extends over 13 amino acids. J lost 3 bases, V lost 7 bases, and 4 bases had no gene match. The CDR3 sequence is CASYAGQDTEAFF. The CDR3 nucleotides are TGTGCCAGCTACGCGGGACAGGACACTGAAGCTTTCTTT.

V usage is TRBV6-6 and J usage is TRBJ1-1; maybe TRBD1 (5 bases). Germline V gene sequence: CDR1 MNHNY, CDR2 SVGAGI (reference sequence). The length of the CDR3 is 16 residues. Trimming pared 0 bases from V and 1 base from J, leaving 12 bases between. For the CDR3, the DNA is TGTGCCAGCAGTTACTCTGGACAAGGACAGAACACTGAAGCTTTCTTT. This codes for CASSYSGQGQNTEAFF.

This clone was seen a handful of times. This chain connects TRBV7-9 to TRBJ2-2; 10 positions match TRBD1. Germline V gene lookup returns CDR1 SEHNR and CDR2 FQNEAQ (reference sequence). The CDR3 runs 18 residues. The ends lost 5 bases at V and 7 bases at J; junction bases unmatched: 16. The CDR3 DNA reads TGTGCCAGCAGCCCCGACCTGAGGACAGGGGGTATCGGCGGGGAGCTGTTTTTT. Encoded protein: CASSPDLRTGGIGGELFF.

J is TRBJ2-7 and V is TRBV7-9; 8 bases agree with TRBD1. The length of the CDR3 is 15 residues. Looked up from germline, CDR1 is SEHNR and CDR2 is FQNEAQ (reference sequence). V shed 5 bases, J shed 4 bases, and the junction held 10 bases outside the gene matches. The CDR3 loop is CASSPTRTGSYEQYF. CDR3 DNA: TGTGCCAGCAGCCCCACCCGGACAGGGAGTTACGAGCAGTACTTC.

This chain connects TRBV2 to TRBJ1-4; D is ambiguous. The germline V and J ends were trimmed by 9 bases and 8 bases, with 13 bases remaining between them. The CDR3 is 12 residues long. Germline CDR1 and CDR2: SNHLY and FYNNEI. The CDR3 here is CARRRGKEKLFF. CDR3 nucleotide sequence: TGTGCCAGGCGACGAGGGAAAGAAAAACTGTTTTTT.

J is TRBJ2-3 and V is TRBV9, with 7 bases aligning to TRBD2. The CDR3 has 16 amino acids. The germline V gene has CDR1 SGDLS and CDR2 YYNGEE. The ends lost 1 base at V and 6 bases at J; junction bases unmatched: 11. The DNA of the CDR3 is TGTGCCAGCAGCGTATCTGGGGGGGACTCGTGGGATACGCAGTATTTT. Protein sequence: CASSVSGGDSWDTQYF.

The sample holds one count of this clone. The V and J genes are TRBV2 and TRBJ2-7; 7 nucleotides match TRBD2. The CDR3 spans 13 residues. V gave up 7 bases and J gave up 6 bases; unmatched junction bases: 9. The germline gives CDR1 SNHLY, CDR2 FYNNEI. The CDR3 protein is CASILAGVGEQYF. Written as DNA, the CDR3 is TGTGCCAGCATCCTCGCGGGAGTCGGCGAGCAGTACTTC. Looking up the rest from reference TRBV2 and TRBJ2-7 gives the full variable domain: EPEVTQTPSHQVTQMGQEVILRCVPISNHLYFYWYRQILGQKVEFLVSFYNNEISEKSEIFDDQFSVERPDGSNFTLKIRSTKLEDSAMYFCASILAGVGEQYFGPGTRLTVT.

V usage is TRBV6-1 and J usage is TRBJ2-5; 10 bases are a match to TRBD2. Germline CDR1 reads MNHNS; CDR2 reads SASEGT. The CDR3 has 14 residues. J was trimmed by 4 bases and V by 6 bases; bases with no gene match: 5. CDR3 coding DNA: TGTGCCAGCAGCCTACTAGCGGGAAGAGAGACCCAGTACTTC. It is translated as CASSLLAGRETQYF.

This rearrangement joins TRBV7-3 to TRBJ2-1, with 7 bases that match TRBD2. V dropped 3 bases and J dropped 6; count of bases not matched to a gene: 5. Germline lookup yields CDR1 SGHTA and CDR2 FQGTGA. The CDR3 runs to 14 residues. The CDR3 loop is CASSFGGGGNEQFF. In DNA, the CDR3 is TGTGCCAGCAGCTTTGGCGGGGGTGGCAATGAGCAGTTCTTC. The full variable domain, in which reference TRBV7-3 and TRBJ2-1 provide the parts outside the CDR3, is GAGVSQTPSNKVTEKGKYVELRCDPISGHTALYWYRQSLGQGPEFLIYFQGTGAADDSGLPNDRFFAVRPEGSVSTLKIQRTERGDSAVYLCASSFGGGGNEQFFGPGTRLTVL.

The chain couples TRBV6-5 to TRBJ2-2, with 7 bases identical to TRBD1. There are 15 residues in the CDR3. V lost 8 bases, J lost 4 bases, and 10 bases stayed unmatched. Germline CDR1 and CDR2: MNHEY and SVGAGI. The CDR3 protein is CASGKGQGVTGELFF. The CDR3 region has the DNA TGTGCCAGCGGAAAAGGGCAGGGGGTCACCGGGGAGCTGTTTTTT.

This chain uses TRBV4-1 with TRBJ2-7; D ambiguous. This CDR3 is 11 amino acids long. V shed 10 bases and J shed 4 bases, with 11 bases lying between them. CDR1 and CDR2 from the germline V gene are MGHRA and YSYEKL. The CDR3 here is CATADGYEQYF. The CDR3 DNA reads TGCGCCACCGCGGACGGATACGAGCAGTACTTC.

The chain employs TRBV7-2 and TRBJ2-3; unclear D gene. CDR1 is SGHTA and CDR2 is FQGNSA in the germline V gene. The ends were cut back, 1 base at V and 3 bases at J, with 8 bases in the middle. This CDR3 spans 14 amino acids. The CDR3 sequence is CASSLEATTDTQYF. In DNA, the CDR3 is TGTGCCAGCAGCTTAGAGGCTACGACAGATACGCAGTATTTT.

The CDR3 DNA reads TGTGCCAGCAAGGCCAGGCCCTATAATTCACCCCTCCACTTT. Amino acids: CASKARPYNSPLHF. The chain couples TRBV6-1 to TRBJ1-6, with unresolved D. Between the trimmed V and J ends, which lost 7 bases and 2 bases, there was a span of 9 bases. The CDR3 length is 14 residues. Germline CDR1 reads MNHNS; CDR2 reads SASEGT.

The chain has TRBV30 and TRBJ1-1; tentative D call: TRBD1 (5 bases). This CDR3 has 14 amino acids. CDR1 and CDR2 (germline): GTSNPN, SVGIG (reference sequence). Trimming removed 2 bases at V and 10 bases at J, with 20 bases between. CDR3 DNA: TGTGCCTGGAGTCCGGGGTTAGGTGGCGGGGGAGCTTTCTTT. As protein: CAWSPGLGGGGAFF.

The chain has TRBV6-5 and TRBJ1-1; D ambiguous. V lost 4 bases and J lost 2, with 8 bases in between. This CDR3 is built from 13 residues. Germline lookup yields CDR1 MNHEY and CDR2 SVGAGI. The CDR3 loop is CASSFSSNTEAFF. CDR3 nucleotide sequence: TGTGCCAGCAGTTTTTCAAGCAACACTGAAGCTTTCTTT.

V gene TRBV4-1 combines with J gene TRBJ2-1; D might be TRBD2 (5 bases). The CDR3 is 17 residues long. The V end lost 1 base, the J end lost 6 bases, and 19 bases lay between the germline ends. CDR1 and CDR2 (germline): MGHRA, YSYEKL. Here the CDR3 DNA reads TGCGCCAGCAGCCAAGGCCCCGCCAGCGGAGACCTCAATGAGCAGTTCTTC. It yields the protein CASSQGPASGDLNEQFF.

The chain employs TRBV6-1 and TRBJ1-6; D remains unclear. CDR1 and CDR2 from the germline V gene are MNHNS and SASEGT. Trimming pared 6 bases from V and 5 bases from J, leaving 11 bases between. The CDR3 sequence is 14 residues long. The CDR3 loop is CASRLEGHNSPLHF. The CDR3 bases are TGTGCCAGCAGGCTCGAGGGCCATAATTCACCCCTCCACTTT.

The V and J genes are TRBV27 and TRBJ2-7; D gene ambiguous. Germline CDR1 reads MNHEY; CDR2 reads SMNVEV (reference sequence). Trimming shortened V by 5 bases and J by 2 bases, and 13 bases separated the two germline ends. The CDR3 has 14 amino acids. The CDR3 region is CASSPMTRAYEQYF. CDR3 nucleotide sequence: TGTGCCAGCAGTCCGATGACACGAGCCTACGAGCAGTACTTC.

A remark on this clone: The junction departs from the called germline gene at one end, perhaps through a read error. This chain joins TRBV7-6 and TRBJ2-1; 7 nucleotides agree with TRBD2. Per the germline V gene, CDR1 is SGHVS and CDR2 is FNYEAQ. The CDR3 runs 16 residues. The CDR3 spells CASSPVGGSSNNEQFF. The CDR3 DNA reads TGTGCCAGCAGCCCAGTCGGCGGGAGCTCCAACAATGAGCAGTTCTTC.

This clone appeared a single time. The chain couples TRBV4-1 to TRBJ1-1; D remains unclear. V lost 1 base to trimming and J lost 11 bases, with 17 bases between them. CDR1 and CDR2 from the germline V gene are MGHRA and YSYEKL. This CDR3 region has 14 residues. CDR3 amino acids: CASSQAAGRAGAFF. CDR3 DNA: TGCGCCAGCAGCCAAGCGGCCGGACGGGCCGGGGCTTTCTTT.

The genes are TRBV7-9 and TRBJ2-1; D may match TRBD1 or TRBD2 (5 bases each). The CDR3 runs 15 residues. V lost 1 base, J lost 6 bases, and 13 bases lay in between. CDR1 and CDR2 (germline): SEHNR, FQNEAQ (reference sequence). The CDR3 DNA reads as TGTGCCAGCAGCTTAGGGGACCTCCAAGGCAATGAGCAGTTCTTC. It codes for CASSLGDLQGNEQFF.

The rearrangement joins TRBV19 to TRBJ1-2; D not resolved. Trimming took 3 bases from V and 2 from J, leaving 13 bases between them. The CDR3 is 15 residues long. CDR1 LNHDA and CDR2 SQIVND come from the germline V gene (reference sequence). CDR3 amino acids: CASSITPLPNYGYTF. The CDR3 nucleotides read TGTGCCAGTAGTATTACCCCCCTACCCAACTATGGCTACACCTTC.

The rearrangement links TRBV19 to TRBJ1-3; 7 nucleotides agree with TRBD1. CDR3 length equals 12 residues. V lost 8 bases, J lost 4 bases, and 2 bases stayed unmatched. From germline, CDR1 is LNHDA and CDR2 SQIVND (reference sequence). CDR3 DNA: TGTGCCAGTGGGACAGAGGGAAACACCATATATTTT. Translated: CASGTEGNTIYF.

The CDR3 reads CASSRQVNTEAFF. The CDR3 bases are TGCGCCAGCAGTCGACAGGTAAACACTGAAGCTTTCTTT. This chain connects TRBV5-1 to TRBJ1-1; tentatively, D is TRBD1 (6 bases). Germline lookup yields CDR1 SGHRS and CDR2 YFSETQ. V was pared by 5 bases and J by 2 bases, with 10 bases between. The CDR3 has 13 residues.

This clone was picked up a small number of times. V gene TRBV6-1 combines with J gene TRBJ1-3; D ambiguous. This CDR3 has 16 residues. CDR1 and CDR2 from the germline V gene are MNHNS and SASEGT. Trimming took 0 bases from V and 2 from J, leaving 11 bases between them. This CDR3 is CASSEALGSAGNTIYF. DNA of the CDR3: TGTGCCAGCAGTGAAGCCTTGGGGAGCGCTGGAAACACCATATATTTT.